This is a list of T cell receptor beta chains from one sample in a study of early T cells in non-severe SARS-CoV-2 infection. Using its own MiXCR run on the 5' RACE reads, TCRdb lists one record per CDR3 protein. The table includes more than 60,000 distinct CDR3 sequences, around 4.7% detected once. The sample was whole blood. The receptors shown here come from an adult who was a healthcare worker with PCR-confirmed SARS-CoV-2 infection or an uninfected control (not recorded which). Both conserved end residues are part of each CDR3. Each record gives: V gene, D gene, CDR3 protein. A D gene is named only where the DNA matches it firmly.

V gene: TRBV6-5; D gene: -; CDR3 protein: CASKVFASGNTIYF
V gene: TRBV5-8; D gene: -; CDR3 protein: CASSLYGYEQYF
V gene: TRBV7-9; D gene: TRBD2; CDR3 protein: CASSLSGGAADTQYF
V gene: TRBV20-1; D gene: -; CDR3 protein: CSASPLDQAYEQYF
V gene: TRBV12-3/TRBV12-4; D gene: -; CDR3 protein: CASSLEDLAKNIQYF
V gene: TRBV10-3; D gene: TRBD2; CDR3 protein: CAISRLAGDYNEQFF
V gene: TRBV27; D gene: -; CDR3 protein: CASSLQGPNEQYF
V gene: TRBV6-5; D gene: TRBD1; CDR3 protein: CASSLSFLPQGAADTQYF
V gene: TRBV6-5; D gene: TRBD1; CDR3 protein: CASSYRFAGTVFYEQYF
V gene: TRBV11-2; D gene: -; CDR3 protein: CASSLELFSLETQYF
V gene: TRBV7-9; D gene: -; CDR3 protein: CASSSGTQETQYF
V gene: TRBV29-1; D gene: TRBD2; CDR3 protein: CSVGRSGTKETQYF
V gene: TRBV3-1; D gene: -; CDR3 protein: CASSQGFGLLGGSPLHF
V gene: TRBV19; D gene: -; CDR3 protein: CASSVTYQSSYEQYF
V gene: TRBV15; D gene: TRBD1; CDR3 protein: CATSRKGQGDTEAFF